This note documents a single TCR beta chain sequence. This table comes from immunoSEQ multiplex PCR, and its TCRdb copy is limited to in-frame clones, with some not included. The repertoire includes about 75,000 clones, about 93% of them detected once, and 0.13% to 0.15% sits in the top ten. V lost 6 bases to trimming and J lost 7 bases, with 17 bases between them. The CDR3 is 14 amino acids. In germline, CDR1 is MDHEN, CDR2 SYDVKM. The source of the sample is a study of T cell changes during pregnancy in multiple sclerosis. The clonotype originates from a female donor with multiple sclerosis, enrolled in a pregnancy study. The V gene is TRBV28, the J gene TRBJ2-3; the D is unclear. The input for sequencing was CD4+ T cells from peripheral blood mononuclear cells, taken after pregnancy. CDR3 sequence (DNA): TGTGCCAGCAGCCCTGCTGGGCCACGCAATACGCAGTATTTT. It encodes CASSPAGPRNTQYF.